This passage covers 6 T cell receptor beta chains from one sample sequenced in a study of cytomegalovirus exposure and HLA in healthy donors. Profiled with immunoSEQ multiplex PCR; TCRdb holds only in-frame clones, not every one. The sample comprises 250,000 to 350,000 clones, roughly 89% of which are singletons, and 0.75% to 0.85% rests with the top ten. The sample consisted of PBMCs. The receptors derive from a woman aged 18-29 years in good health and CMV-seronegative.

The V gene is TRBV6-1, the J gene TRBJ2-5, with no clear D. CDR1 MNHNS and CDR2 SASEGT come from the germline V gene. The V end was cut by 3 bases, the J end by 3 bases, with 5 bases between. The CDR3 spans 12 residues. The DNA of the CDR3 is TGTGCCAGCAGTGAGAGTGAAGAGACCCAGTACTTC. Protein: CASSESEETQYF.

The chain couples TRBV29-1 to TRBJ2-1, with 8 positions matching TRBD2. The V and J ends lost 6 bases and 3 bases, in that order; junction bases with no gene match: 7. The CDR3 contains 14 residues. Germline V gene sequence: CDR1 SQVTM, CDR2 ANQGSEA. The CDR3 nucleotides read TGCAGCGTCGCGGAGCGGGAGTTCTACAATGAGCAGTTCTTC. Protein sequence: CSVAEREFYNEQFF.

J is TRBJ1-4 and V is TRBV29-1; TRBD1 is a possible D gene (5 bases). The CDR3 contains 14 residues. Per germline, CDR1 SQVTM and CDR2 ANQGSEA. Trimming shortened V by 4 bases and J by 7 bases, and 16 bases separated the two germline ends. CDR3 loop: CSVVGSGTGEKLFF. The CDR3 DNA reads TGCAGCGTTGTGGGGTCAGGGACTGGTGAAAAACTGTTTTTT.

The chain links TRBV7-7 to TRBJ2-3; 7 bases agree with TRBD2. J gave up 2 bases and V 11 bases, and 7 bases lay outside the gene matches. The germline V gene has CDR1 SSHAT and CDR2 FNYEAQ (reference sequence). This CDR3 has 13 residues. In DNA form, the CDR3 reads TGTGCCCTGACTAGCATTTTCACAGATACGCAGTATTTT. Protein product: CALTSIFTDTQYF.

The chain uses TRBV5-1 and TRBJ1-2, with 11 bases identical to TRBD1. CDR1 is SGHRS and CDR2 is YFSETQ in the germline V gene. This CDR3 has 18 amino acids. V shed 0 bases, J shed 3 bases, and the junction held 10 bases outside the gene matches. DNA of the CDR3: TGCGCCAGCAGCTTGGGGACAGGGGGCTATAAAGGTGACTATGGCTACACCTTC. This codes for CASSLGTGGYKGDYGYTF.

This chain joins TRBV6-5 and TRBJ1-1, with TRBD1 identical over 8 bases. This CDR3 is built from 13 residues. V was clipped by 5 bases and J by 4 bases; unmatched bases: 3. Germline values: CDR1 MNHEY, CDR2 SVGAGI. CDR3 in amino acids: CASSRTGGTEAFF. CDR3 sequence (DNA): TGTGCCAGCAGTAGAACAGGGGGCACTGAAGCTTTCTTT.